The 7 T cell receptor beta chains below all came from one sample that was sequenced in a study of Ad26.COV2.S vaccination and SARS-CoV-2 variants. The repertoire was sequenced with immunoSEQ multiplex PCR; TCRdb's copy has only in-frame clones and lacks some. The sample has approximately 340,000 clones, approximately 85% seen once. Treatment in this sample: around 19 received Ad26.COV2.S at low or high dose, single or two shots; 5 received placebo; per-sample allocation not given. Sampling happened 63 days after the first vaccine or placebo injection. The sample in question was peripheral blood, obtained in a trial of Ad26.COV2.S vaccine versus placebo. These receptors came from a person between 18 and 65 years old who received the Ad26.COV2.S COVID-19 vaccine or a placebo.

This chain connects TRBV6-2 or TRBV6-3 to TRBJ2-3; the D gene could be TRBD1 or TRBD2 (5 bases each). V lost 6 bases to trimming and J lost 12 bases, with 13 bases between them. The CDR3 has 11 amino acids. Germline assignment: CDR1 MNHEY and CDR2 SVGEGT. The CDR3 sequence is CASSSGTSQYF. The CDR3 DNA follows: TGTGCCAGCAGCTCCGGGACCAGCCAGTATTTT.

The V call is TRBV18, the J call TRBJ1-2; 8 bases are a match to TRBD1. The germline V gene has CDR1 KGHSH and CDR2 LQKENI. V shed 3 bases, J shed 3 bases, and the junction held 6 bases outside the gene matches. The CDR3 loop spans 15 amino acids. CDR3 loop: CASSPTGEFDYGYTF. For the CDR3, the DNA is TGTGCCAGCTCACCGACAGGGGAGTTTGACTATGGCTACACCTTC. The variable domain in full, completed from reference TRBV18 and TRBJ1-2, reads NAGVMQNPRHLVRRRGQEARLRCSPMKGHSHVYWYRQLPEEGLKFMVYLQKENIIDESGMPKERFSAEFPKEGPSILRIQQVVRGDSAAYFCASSPTGEFDYGYTFGSGTRLTVV.

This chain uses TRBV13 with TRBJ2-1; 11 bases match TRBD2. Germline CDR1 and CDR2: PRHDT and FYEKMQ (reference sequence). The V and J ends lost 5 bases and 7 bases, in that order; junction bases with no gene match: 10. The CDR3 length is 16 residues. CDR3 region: CASSEGLADPRNEQFF. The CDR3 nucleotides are TGTGCCAGCAGCGAGGGACTAGCGGACCCTAGGAATGAGCAGTTCTTC.

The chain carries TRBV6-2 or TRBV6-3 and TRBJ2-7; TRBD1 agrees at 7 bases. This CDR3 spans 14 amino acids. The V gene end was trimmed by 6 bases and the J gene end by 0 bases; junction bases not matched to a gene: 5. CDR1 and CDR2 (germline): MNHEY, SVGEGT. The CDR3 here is CASSAHRGSYEQYF. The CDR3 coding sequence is TGTGCCAGCAGCGCCCACAGGGGCTCCTACGAGCAGTACTTC.

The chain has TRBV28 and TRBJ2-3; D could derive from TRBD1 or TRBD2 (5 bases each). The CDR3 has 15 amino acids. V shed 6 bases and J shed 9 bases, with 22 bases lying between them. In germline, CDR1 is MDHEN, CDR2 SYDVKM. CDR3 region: CASSLSRTDSGTQYF. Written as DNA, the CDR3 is TGTGCCAGCAGCCTTAGTAGGACTGACTCAGGGACGCAGTATTTT.

The CDR3 here is CASSLDWNTGELFF. CDR3 nucleotide sequence: TGTGCCAGCAGCCTGGATTGGAACACCGGGGAGCTGTTTTTT. The chain joins TRBV7-2 to TRBJ2-2, with D hard to call. The germline gives CDR1 SGHTA, CDR2 FQGNSA. Trimming removed 5 bases at V and 1 base at J, with 8 bases between. CDR3 length: 14 amino acids.

The CDR3 reads CASSIASGGPAYSYNEQFF. CDR3 sequence (DNA): TGCGCCAGCAGCATAGCTAGCGGGGGGCCCGCTTACTCCTACAATGAGCAGTTCTTC. The genes are TRBV5-1 and TRBJ2-1, with TRBD2 identical over 11 bases. This CDR3 comprises 19 residues. Germline lookup yields CDR1 SGHRS and CDR2 YFSETQ. V was pared by 4 bases and J by 0 bases, with 12 bases of the junction left unmatched. Together with reference TRBV5-1 and TRBJ2-1, the CDR3 gives the full variable domain: KAGVTQTPRYLIKTRGQQVTLSCSPISGHRSVSWYQQTPGQGLQFLFEYFSETQRNKGNFPGRFSGRQFSNSRSEMNVSTLELGDSALYLCASSIASGGPAYSYNEQFFGPGTRLTVL.